The next 8 T cell receptor gamma chains were all read from a single sample in a study of γδ T cells in repeated Plasmodium falciparum infection. TCRdb called clones anew from the multiplex PCR reads with CATT. The sample holds 28,000 or so gamma-chain clones, roughly 1.4% seen once. Vgamma9/Vdelta2+ and Vdelta2-negative gammadelta T cells were flow-sorted from PBMC for bulk sequencing. Sequencing was done on a sample of gamma-delta T cells from blood. The receptors originated from a pool of human donors (malaria-infected and uninfected, not separated).

This clone is categorized as medium-sized (0.01 to 0.1%). The sample holds other DNA sequences that translate to the same CDR3. This sequence joins TRGV9 and TRGJP2. V shed 6 bases and J 1 base; nucleotides not matched to a gene: 8. The CDR3 totals 15 residues. Germline V gene sequence: CDR1 GITISATS, CDR2 ISYDGTV (reference sequence). The CDR3 sequence is CALWLPRSSDWIKTF. In nucleotides, the CDR3 is TGTGCCTTGTGGCTCCCCCGTAGTAGTGATTGGATCAAGACGTTT.

This clone was seen a few times. This DNA's translation and the protein TCRdb lists, from a much larger clone, do not match at residue 6, likely due to a read error; the protein shown is translated from the DNA. The rearrangement uses TRGV2 and TRGJP1. Matching the DNA to germline supplied the J gene, which TCRdb does not give. This CDR3 region has 12 residues. CDR1 is EGSNGY and CDR2 is YDSYNSKV in the germline V gene. With V trimmed by 6 bases and J by 9 bases, 7 bases remained unmatched. In DNA, the CDR3 is TGTGCCACCTGGACACGCCGTTGGTTCAAGATATTT. Translated, it gives CATWTRRWFKIF.

This clone was seen ten or more times. The protein in TCRdb stems from a much larger clone and differs at residue 3 from this DNA's translation, likely a read error; here the protein is translated from the DNA. This chain joins TRGV9 and TRGJ1 or TRGJ2. The J gene was not available in TCRdb and was assigned here by matching the DNA to germline segments. The CDR3 runs 11 residues. Germline V lookup: CDR1 GITISATS, CDR2 ISYDGTV (reference sequence). DNA of the CDR3: TGTGCCTCGTGGGAGGTTGATAAGAAACTCTTT. Translated: CASWEVDKKLF.

This clone turned up a few times. The TCRdb record carries a much larger clone's protein, which differs from this DNA's translation at residue 12; a read error is the likely cause, and the protein listed here is the DNA translation. Other DNA sequences in the sample encode the same CDR3. V and J are TRGV9 and TRGJP. Matching the DNA to germline supplied the J gene, which TCRdb does not give. The CDR3 is 17 residues long. CDR1 is GITISATS, CDR2 ISYDGTV, per germline (reference sequence). The CDR3 here is CALWEAHQELGEKIKVF. CDR3 bases: TGTGCCTTGTGGGAGGCTCATCAAGAGTTGGGCGAAAAAATCAAGGTATTT.

Worth noting for this clone: This DNA's translation and the protein TCRdb lists, from a much larger clone, do not match at residue 3, likely due to a read error; the protein shown is translated from the DNA. The chain links TRGV4 to TRGJ1 or TRGJ2. With 11 bases clipped from V and 2 bases from J, the junction kept 6 bases outside the gene matches. The CDR3 runs 11 residues. The V gene's germline CDR1 is EGSTGY and CDR2 YDSYTSSV. The CDR3 DNA is TGTGCCATCCGTTATTATTATAAGAAACTCTTT. Protein product: CAIRYYYKKLF.

This clone was picked up a small number of times. A far larger clone lies a single base away; this is likely a read error. At the DNA level, this CDR3 is encoded by other sequences in the same sample as well. The V gene call is TRGV4, and the J gene call is absent. The CDR3 length is 17 residues. CDR1 EGSTGY and CDR2 YDSYTSSV come from the germline V gene. The CDR3 DNA sequence: TGTGCCACCTGGGATGGAACGGCCCTTTCGAATTATTATAAGAAGCTCTTT. The encoded protein is CATWDGTALSNYYKKLF.

By its share, this clone is medium-sized. The chain recombines TRGV3 with TRGJ1 or TRGJ2. CDR3 length: 16 residues. With V trimmed by 0 bases and J by 1 base, 9 bases remained unmatched. CDR1 VTNTFY and CDR2 YDVSTARD come from the germline V gene (reference sequence). CDR3 in amino acids: CATWDRRQDNYYKKLF. In DNA, the CDR3 is TGTGCCACCTGGGACAGGCGACAGGACAATTATTATAAGAAACTCTTT.

Notes on this clone: It differs at one base from a far larger clone, so likely a read error. The sample holds other DNA sequences that translate to the same CDR3. This chain links TRGV3 with TRGJ1 or TRGJ2. TCRdb does not report a J gene; here it was assigned by matching the DNA to germline references. CDR1 VTNTFY and CDR2 YDVSTARD come from the germline V gene (reference sequence). The CDR3 totals 14 residues. For the CDR3, the DNA is TGCGCCACCTGGGAAAGGCCCCTGAGGTATAAGAAACTCTTT. It specifies CATWERPLRYKKLF.